The sequence of this T cell receptor beta chain was determined in a study of OX40 agonist ivuxolimab in advanced cancers. For the study in its entirety: Ivuxolimab was an agonistic, fully human IgG2 monoclonal antibody directed against OX40 (CD134), a costimulatory receptor. Intravenous ivuxolimab was administered to patients every 2 weeks at six dose levels: 0.01, 0.1, 0.3, 1.5, 3 and 10 mg/kg. Of the roughly 52 dose-escalation patients, hepatocellular carcinoma was present in roughly 19, melanoma in approximately 15, renal cell carcinoma in 9 and head and neck cancer in 9. In the dose-escalation cohort, nearly 85% of patients were male, and the mean age was 60 years with a range of roughly 20 to 85. Patients were allowed to have had prior anti-PD-1, anti-PD-L1 or anti-CTLA-4 therapy, and about 40% of the dose-escalation patients had been treated with checkpoint inhibitors. Partial responses occurred in three dose-escalation patients: two with cutaneous melanoma and one with hepatocellular carcinoma. Peripheral TCRbeta sequencing was intended to test whether TCR sequence diversity was altered and clonal T-cell expansion was caused by ivuxolimab. The paper describes the monotherapy dose-escalation part (N of about 50 patients) of the phase I trial of ivuxolimab.

Genomic DNA was isolated from the sorted cells so that the TCRbeta CDR3 region could be sequenced. The immunoSEQ Assay was used to sequence the TCRbeta CDR3 regions. This is the immuneACCESS table as TCRdb keeps it, with only in-frame sequences that have V and J called. A part of the clones is gone; compared with another copy, unresolved V genes explain less than half, and the rest is unexplained. Recorded for this sample are around 46,000 clones; about 90% of them occurred a single time. The ten largest make up over 50% of the sample. The germline V gene specifies SGHAT as CDR1 and FQNNGV as CDR2. V is shortened by 1 base, J by 7 bases, and the region joining them spans 16 bases. The CDR3 holds 16 amino acids from the cysteine to the phenylalanine. Kept here is only the CDR3 DNA, which spans 48 bases and is read in frame from base 1. This clone was counted once. No cognate antigen has been identified for it. Per-base qualities were not stored, and no clone one base away is much larger.

The trial excluded patients who had a history of autoimmune disease or who were on systemic immunosuppression. Peripheral blood for TCR sequencing was drawn from every dose cohort at baseline, at cycle 4 day 1 and at cycle 7 day 1. Samples came from an open-label, multicenter, first-in-human phase I dose-escalation trial of ivuxolimab. Adults with locally advanced or metastatic head and neck squamous cell, hepatocellular, melanoma or renal cell carcinoma were enrolled in the trial. CD4+ and CD8+ T cells were sorted separately from peripheral blood before TCR sequencing. Points the paper makes about the study in general: Antigen specificity was not determined for the clonally expanded peripheral T cells. After ivuxolimab, CD8+ T cells had more expanded clones than CD4+ T cells on average. In partial responders in the 0.1-3.0 mg/kg groups, normalized peripheral clonal expansion was found to be among the lowest, especially among CD8+ T cells. Low levels of normalized T-cell clonal expansion were also seen in some nonresponding patients. At doses of 0.1 to 3.0 mg/kg, clonal expansion of both CD4+ and CD8+ blood T cells was observed from baseline to week 6.

The sequence derives from an adult with an advanced solid tumor such as melanoma, head and neck, liver or kidney cancer. The specimen was CD4+ or CD8+ T cells sorted from blood, collected in a trial of the OX40 agonist ivuxolimab. The chain uses TRBV11-2 and TRBJ1-4, with TRBD1 perhaps the D gene, on 5 matching bases. DNA sequence: TGTGCCAGCAGCTTAGTAAAGGGACGGGCGGGTGAAAAACTGTTTTTT. Translated, it gives CASSLVKGRAGEKLFF.